The 19 T cell receptor beta chains presented below share a single source sample, sequenced in a study of cytomegalovirus exposure and HLA in healthy donors. A multiplex PCR was run with 60 Vbeta primers and 13 Jbeta primers. TCRdb keeps only in-frame clones here, not all; method: immunoSEQ multiplex PCR. This sample has around 150,000 clones, with roughly 75% found just once. Sequenced input: PBMCs. The source is a man aged 18 to 35 in good health and CMV-seronegative.

This clone appeared a few times. An end of the junction does not agree with germline; a read error may underlie this. The chain links TRBV7-9 to TRBJ2-7, with D maybe TRBD2 (5 bases). CDR3 length: 14 amino acids. Germline values: CDR1 SEHNR, CDR2 FQNEAQ (reference sequence). CDR3 nucleotides: TGTTCCAGCAGCTCCTCCCGGCGGGTCTACGAGCAGTACTTC. Amino acid sequence: CSSSSSRRVYEQYF.

In this sample, this clone turned up a few times. A read error may produce the germline difference seen at one junction end. The V and J genes are TRBV6-5 and TRBJ2-7, with 10 bases identical to TRBD2. The CDR3 covers 14 residues. Germline V lookup: CDR1 MNHEY, CDR2 SVGAGI. For the CDR3, the DNA is TGTGCCCGCAGGGGGACTAGCGTCTTCTACGAGCAGTACTTC. Its protein is CARRGTSVFYEQYF.

CDR3 coding DNA: TGTGCCAGCTCACCAAAGGGACTAGCGGGAGGGGACAATGAGCAGTTCTTC. This gives the protein CASSPKGLAGGDNEQFF. The V gene is TRBV18, the J gene TRBJ2-1; TRBD2 matches at 16 bases. The V segment lost 2 bases and the J segment 5 bases; nucleotides outside the gene matches: 3. The CDR3 is made up of 17 amino acids. Germline V gene data show CDR1 as KGHSH and CDR2 as LQKENI.

The V call is TRBV4-1, the J call TRBJ2-7; TRBD1 matches at 7 bases. The ends lost 2 bases at V and 2 bases at J; junction bases unmatched: 3. The CDR3 has 14 amino acids. Germline V lookup: CDR1 MGHRA, CDR2 YSYEKL. The CDR3 loop is CASSQLTGAYEQYF. The DNA for the CDR3 is TGCGCCAGCAGCCAACTTACAGGGGCCTACGAGCAGTACTTC.

This clone was observed once. V usage is TRBV5-4 and J usage is TRBJ1-1; 8 bases map to TRBD1. J lost 4 bases, V lost 2 bases, and 10 bases had no gene match. Per the germline V gene, CDR1 is SGHNT and CDR2 is YYREEE (reference sequence). This CDR3 is built from 16 residues. The CDR3 coding sequence is TGTGCCAGCAGCTTTGTAGACAGGGGTTTAGGCACTGAAGCTTTCTTT. This gives the protein CASSFVDRGLGTEAFF.

This clone was recorded a few times. The V call is TRBV25-1, the J call TRBJ1-2; D is possibly TRBD1 (6 bases). Germline V gene lookup returns CDR1 MGHDK and CDR2 SYGVNS. This CDR3 is 15 amino acids long. Trimming stripped 2 bases from V and 4 bases from J, with 14 bases between. The CDR3 region has the DNA TGTGCCAGCAGTGAACCCGAGGACAGTACCTATGGCTACACCTTC. Translated, it gives CASSEPEDSTYGYTF.

The chain links TRBV7-2 to TRBJ2-6; D gene uncertain. The V gene lost 5 bases and the J gene lost 4 bases, with 9 bases spanning the gap. Germline V lookup: CDR1 SGHTA, CDR2 FQGNSA. This CDR3 has 14 amino acids. CDR3 region: CASSLFEGANVLTF. CDR3 bases: TGTGCCAGCAGCCTCTTTGAGGGGGCCAACGTCCTGACTTTC. Full variable domain (remainder filled in from reference TRBV7-2 and TRBJ2-6): GAGVSQSPSNKVTEKGKDVELRCDPISGHTALYWYRQSLGQGLEFLIYFQGNSAPDKSGLPSDRFSAERTGGSVSTLTIQRTQQEDSAVYLCASSLFEGANVLTFGAGSRLTVL.

This clone was seen only a few times. The V and J genes are TRBV6-1 and TRBJ2-1, with D possibly matching TRBD2 (6 bases). Trimming cost V 3 bases and J 4 bases, with 19 bases left between them. CDR1 is MNHNS, CDR2 SASEGT, per germline. CDR3 length: 17 residues. Written as DNA, the CDR3 is TGTGCCAGCAGTGATGAGGAGGGAGAGCCCACATACAATGAGCAGTTCTTC. Translating gives CASSDEEGEPTYNEQFF.

This clone occurred a few times. This chain links TRBV7-9 with TRBJ2-3, with 9 bases lining up with TRBD1. Germline trimming cut 3 bases from V and 4 bases from J; bases unmatched to any gene: 5. CDR1 is SEHNR and CDR2 is FQNEAQ in the germline V gene (reference sequence). The CDR3 covers 15 residues. The chain's CDR3 is CASSLGQGDADTQYF. CDR3 bases: TGTGCCAGCAGCTTGGGACAGGGTGATGCAGATACGCAGTATTTT.

The rearrangement joins TRBV10-3 to TRBJ2-3; 11 positions agree with TRBD2. This CDR3 spans 17 amino acids. Germline V gives CDR1 ENHRY, CDR2 SYGVKD. J lost 0 bases, V lost 10 bases, and 12 bases had no gene match. CDR3 region: CATESGLAEESTDTQYF. CDR3 DNA sequence: TGTGCCACCGAATCGGGACTAGCGGAGGAGAGCACAGATACGCAGTATTTT.

The rearrangement links TRBV28 to TRBJ2-4, with 9 bases lining up with TRBD1. CDR1 and CDR2 from the germline V gene are MDHEN and SYDVKM. Trimming took 6 bases from V and 8 from J; bases not matched to a gene: 8. This CDR3 has 14 residues. Here the CDR3 reads CASRWTGDRDIQYF. The CDR3 region has the DNA TGTGCCAGCAGGTGGACAGGGGATAGAGACATTCAGTACTTC.

V is TRBV7-2 and J is TRBJ2-3; D might be TRBD1 (6 bases). The CDR3 has 12 amino acids. The V gene's germline CDR1 is SGHTA and CDR2 FQGNSA. The V end lost 4 bases, the J end lost 4 bases, and 6 bases lay between the germline ends. The DNA for the CDR3 is TGTGCCAGCAGCTACAGGGCAGATACGCAGTATTTT. Amino acids: CASSYRADTQYF. Full variable domain (outside the CDR3, taken from reference TRBV7-2 and TRBJ2-3): GAGVSQSPSNKVTEKGKDVELRCDPISGHTALYWYRQSLGQGLEFLIYFQGNSAPDKSGLPSDRFSAERTGGSVSTLTIQRTQQEDSAVYLCASSYRADTQYFGPGTRLTVL.

CDR3 bases: TGTGCCAGCAGCTCGGGACTAGAGGAGTTCTTC. This translates into CASSSGLEEFF. J is TRBJ2-1 and V is TRBV7-8, with TRBD2 identical over 8 bases. The CDR3 sequence is 11 residues long. The trim removed 4 bases at V and 14 bases at J, leaving 4 bases unmatched. Germline V gene sequence: CDR1 SGHVS, CDR2 FQNEAQ. The full variable domain, with the rest looked up from reference TRBV7-8 and TRBJ2-1, is GAGVSQSPRYKVAKRGQDVALRCDPISGHVSLFWYQQALGQGPEFLTYFQNEAQLDKSGLPSDRFFAERPEGSVSTLKIQRTQQEDSAVYLCASSSGLEEFFGPGTRLTVL.

This sequence joins TRBV7-9 and TRBJ2-7; 9 bases line up with TRBD1. The germline V gene has CDR1 SEHNR and CDR2 FQNEAQ (reference sequence). V dropped 5 bases and J dropped 9; count of bases not matched to a gene: 8. This CDR3 is 13 amino acids long. The CDR3 bases are TGTGCCAGCAGCAGGGACAGGGTCTGGGGGCAGTACTTC. Its translation is CASSRDRVWGQYF.

The V and J genes are TRBV27 and TRBJ1-2, with 8 nucleotides matching TRBD1. V was pared by 6 bases and J by 4 bases, with 4 bases of the junction left unmatched. Germline loops: CDR1 MNHEY, CDR2 SMNVEV (reference sequence). The CDR3 contains 13 residues. CDR3 DNA sequence: TGTGCCAGCAGCCCGACAGGGGCCTATGGCTACACCTTC. It codes for CASSPTGAYGYTF.

J is TRBJ1-2 and V is TRBV27, with a weak D call TRBD1 (6 bases). With 0 bases removed from V and 8 bases from J, the gap between germline ends came to 16 bases. Germline V gene data show CDR1 as MNHEY and CDR2 as SMNVEV (reference sequence). The CDR3 is 15 residues long. The CDR3 loop reads CASSLSGRTAGGYTF. The CDR3 DNA is TGTGCCAGCAGTTTATCGGGGCGGACAGCCGGCGGCTACACCTTC.

The CDR3 sequence is CASSQYRDSRNTIYF. The CDR3 nucleotides are TGTGCCAGCAGCCAGTACCGGGACAGTAGAAACACCATATATTTT. The genes are TRBV7-2 and TRBJ1-3, with TRBD1 matching over 7 bases. The V gene's germline CDR1 is SGHTA and CDR2 FQGNSA. This CDR3 has 15 amino acids. Trimming cost V 5 bases and J 5 bases; bases outside gene matches: 9. The full variable domain, in which reference TRBV7-2 and TRBJ1-3 provide the parts outside the CDR3, is GAGVSQSPSNKVTEKGKDVELRCDPISGHTALYWYRQSLGQGLEFLIYFQGNSAPDKSGLPSDRFSAERTGGSVSTLTIQRTQQEDSAVYLCASSQYRDSRNTIYFGEGSWLTVV.

The V gene is TRBV7-8, the J gene TRBJ1-1; TRBD1 is a possible D gene (5 bases). This CDR3 is built from 14 residues. Germline V gene lookup returns CDR1 SGHVS and CDR2 FQNEAQ. The ends were cut back, 5 bases at V and 3 bases at J, with 13 bases in the middle. The CDR3 loop is CASSRQPQDTEAFF. Written as DNA, the CDR3 is TGTGCCAGCAGCCGACAGCCCCAGGACACTGAAGCTTTCTTT. Full variable domain (outside the CDR3, taken from reference TRBV7-8 and TRBJ1-1): GAGVSQSPRYKVAKRGQDVALRCDPISGHVSLFWYQQALGQGPEFLTYFQNEAQLDKSGLPSDRFFAERPEGSVSTLKIQRTQQEDSAVYLCASSRQPQDTEAFFGQGTRLTVV.

V gene TRBV28 combines with J gene TRBJ2-1, with TRBD2 identical over 9 bases. The V segment lost 5 bases and the J segment 7 bases; nucleotides outside the gene matches: 3. CDR3 length equals 13 residues. The germline V gene encodes CDR1 MDHEN and CDR2 SYDVKM. CDR3 region: CASSSGRMNEQFF. Written as DNA, the CDR3 is TGTGCCAGCAGTAGCGGGAGGATGAATGAGCAGTTCTTC. The variable domain in full, with the rest retrieved from reference TRBV28 and TRBJ2-1, is DVKVTQSSRYLVKRTGEKVFLECVQDMDHENMFWYRQDPGLGLRLIYFSYDVKMKEKGDIPEGYSVSREKKERFSLILESASTNQTSMYLCASSSGRMNEQFFGPGTRLTVL.